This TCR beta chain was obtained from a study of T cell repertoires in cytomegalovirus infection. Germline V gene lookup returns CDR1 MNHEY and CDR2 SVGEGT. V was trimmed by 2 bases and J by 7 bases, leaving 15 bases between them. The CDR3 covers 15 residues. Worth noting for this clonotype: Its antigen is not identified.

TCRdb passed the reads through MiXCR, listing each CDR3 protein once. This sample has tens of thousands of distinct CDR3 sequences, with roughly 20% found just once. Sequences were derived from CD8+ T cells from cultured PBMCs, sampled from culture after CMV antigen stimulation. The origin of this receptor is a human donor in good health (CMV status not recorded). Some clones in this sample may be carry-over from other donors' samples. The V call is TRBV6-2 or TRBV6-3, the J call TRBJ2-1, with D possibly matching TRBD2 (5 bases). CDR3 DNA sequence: TGTGCCAGCAGTTACGGGCTTAAAACGGGGAATGAGCAGTTCTTC. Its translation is CASSYGLKTGNEQFF.